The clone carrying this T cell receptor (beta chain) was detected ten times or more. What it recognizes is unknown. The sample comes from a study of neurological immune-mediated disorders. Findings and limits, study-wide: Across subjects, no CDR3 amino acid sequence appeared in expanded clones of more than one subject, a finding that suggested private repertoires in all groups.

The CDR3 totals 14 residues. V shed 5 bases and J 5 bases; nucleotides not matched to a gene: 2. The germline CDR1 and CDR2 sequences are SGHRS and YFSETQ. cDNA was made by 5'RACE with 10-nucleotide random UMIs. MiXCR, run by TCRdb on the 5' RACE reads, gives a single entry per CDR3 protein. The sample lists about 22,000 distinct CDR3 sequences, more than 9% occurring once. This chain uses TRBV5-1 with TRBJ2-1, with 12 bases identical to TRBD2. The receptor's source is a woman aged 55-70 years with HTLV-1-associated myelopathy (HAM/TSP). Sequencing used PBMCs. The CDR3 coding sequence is TGCGCCAGCAGTAGGACTAGCGGGAACAATGAGCAGTTCTTC. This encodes CASSRTSGNNEQFF.